A selection of T cell receptor beta chains follows, all from one sample in a study of cytotoxic CD8 clonotypes in ibrutinib-treated CLL. The assay was immunoSEQ multiplex PCR, and TCRdb's table has in-frame clones only and misses some. The sample yields some 140,000 clones, approximately 89% seen once. Here the sequenced sample was PBMCs, taken after 12 months of ibrutinib treatment. These receptors were obtained from a human donor with chronic lymphocytic leukemia. CDR3s include the opening cysteine and the closing phenylalanine or tryptophan. A D gene is named only where the DNA matches it firmly. Rows give clone size only sometimes, using once, few, many, or a class for an expanded clone.

TRBV9	TRBJ1-3	NA	NA	CASTPGGGITGNTIYF	TGTGCCAGCACCCCAGGTGGGGGCATTACGGGAAACACCATATATTTT
TRBV7-9	TRBJ1-4	NA	NA	CASSLFYQGDATNEKLFF	TGTGCCAGCAGCTTATTCTATCAAGGGGATGCAACTAATGAAAAACTGTTTTTT
TRBV7-9	TRBJ1-4	TRBD1	NA	CASSLPGGDEKLFF	TGTGCCAGCAGCTTACCAGGGGGGGATGAAAAACTGTTTTTT
TRBV29-1	TRBJ2-7	NA	NA	CSVEDRLSSYEQYF	TGCAGCGTTGAAGACAGACTAAGCTCCTACGAGCAGTACTTC
TRBV5-6	TRBJ1-1	NA	NA	CASSFGLDAFF	TGTGCCAGCAGCTTCGGGCTAGACGCTTTCTTT
TRBV6-6	TRBJ1-2	NA	NA	CASRTDYGYTF	TGTGCCAGCAGGACAGATTATGGCTACACCTTC
TRBV5-1	TRBJ2-1	NA	NA	CASSGGTVNEQFF	TGCGCCAGCAGCGGCGGGACAGTTAATGAGCAGTTCTTC
TRBV29-1	TRBJ1-3	NA	NA	CSVSETFPLNGNTIYF	TGCAGCGTTTCGGAAACCTTCCCCCTGAATGGAAACACCATATATTTT
TRBV15	TRBJ1-1	NA	NA	CATSRGSTEAFF	TGTGCCACCAGCAGAGGTAGCACTGAAGCTTTCTTT
TRBV29-1	TRBJ2-7	NA	NA	CSVSSGTLYEQYF	TGCAGCGTTTCTTCCGGGACTTTATACGAGCAGTACTTC
TRBV19	TRBJ1-1	NA	NA	CASSKQGAEAFF	TGTGCCAGTAGTAAGCAGGGCGCTGAAGCTTTCTTT
TRBV4-1	TRBJ2-1	TRBD2	NA	CASSQEGREGYNEQFF	TGCGCCAGCAGCCAAGAAGGGCGGGAGGGTTACAATGAGCAGTTCTTC
TRBV18	TRBJ2-7	NA	NA	CASSGTLYEQYF	TGTGCCAGCTCGGGGACCTTGTACGAGCAGTACTTC
TRBV2	TRBJ2-3	NA	NA	CASSAWVTDTQYF	TGTGCCAGCAGTGCGTGGGTTACAGATACGCAGTATTTT
TRBV7-8	TRBJ1-1	TRBD1	once	CASSWDRDTEAFF	TGTGCCAGCAGCTGGGACAGGGACACTGAAGCTTTCTTT
TRBV5-1	TRBJ2-3	TRBD2	NA	CASSLGLAMSTDTQYF	TGCGCCAGCAGCTTGGGACTAGCGATGAGCACAGATACGCAGTATTTT
TRBV18	TRBJ1-5	NA	once	CASSPPGTQRDQPQHF	TGTGCCAGCTCACCACCGGGGACCCAAAGGGATCAGCCCCAGCATTTT
TRBV2	TRBJ1-5	TRBD1	NA	CASSDGQGVKPQHF	TGTGCCAGCAGTGACGGACAGGGGGTGAAGCCCCAGCATTTT
TRBV6-6	TRBJ1-4	NA	NA	CASSGARSSTNEKLFF	TGTGCCAGCAGCGGCGCGAGAAGTTCAACTAATGAAAAACTGTTTTTT
TRBV2	TRBJ2-1	TRBD2	NA	CASSENLAGPNEQFF	TGTGCCAGCAGTGAGAACCTAGCGGGTCCCAATGAGCAGTTCTTC
TRBV7-2	TRBJ1-5	NA	once	CASSLMVQQPQHF	TGTGCCAGCAGCTTAATGGTTCAACAGCCCCAGCATTTT
TRBV18	TRBJ1-2	TRBD1	NA	CASSTGGDYGYTF	TGTGCCAGCTCAACAGGGGGGGACTATGGCTACACCTTC
TRBV19	TRBJ1-5	NA	few	CASSPDQGQPQHF	TGTGCCAGTAGCCCCGACCAGGGCCAGCCCCAGCATTTT
TRBV5-8	TRBJ2-5	NA	NA	CASSFEETQYF	TGTGCCAGCAGCTTTGAAGAGACCCAGTACTTC
TRBV11-2	TRBJ2-2	TRBD2	once	CASSLRLAGGPTGELFF	TGTGCCAGCAGCTTAAGACTAGCGGGAGGGCCCACCGGGGAGCTGTTTTTT
TRBV25-1	TRBJ2-7	TRBD1	NA	CASSESTGTVVTYEQYF	TGTGCCAGCAGTGAATCAACCGGGACAGTCGTTACCTACGAGCAGTACTTC
TRBV27	TRBJ1-5	NA	NA	CASSLSESQPQHF	TGTGCCAGCAGTTTATCTGAATCTCAGCCCCAGCATTTT
TRBV7-9	TRBJ1-2	NA	once	CASSLNPIYGYTF	TGTGCCAGCAGCTTAAATCCTATTTATGGCTACACCTTC
TRBV7-3	TRBJ2-7	NA	NA	CASSPWVGDEQYF	TGTGCCAGCAGCCCCTGGGTCGGGGACGAGCAGTACTTC
TRBV30	TRBJ2-5	NA	NA	CAWRRRETQYF	TGTGCCTGGAGAAGAAGGGAGACCCAGTACTTC
TRBV28	TRBJ1-5	NA	NA	CASSTVNQPQHF	TGTGCCAGCAGTACCGTCAATCAGCCCCAGCATTTT
TRBV9	TRBJ2-1	TRBD2	NA	CASSARLAGPYNEQFF	TGTGCCAGCAGCGCCAGACTAGCGGGCCCCTACAATGAGCAGTTCTTC
TRBV28	TRBJ2-5	NA	NA	CASSSGLGQETQYF	TGTGCCAGCAGTTCGGGACTGGGACAAGAGACCCAGTACTTC
TRBV6-5	TRBJ2-1	TRBD2	NA	CASSYSSGAHNEQFF	TGTGCCAGCAGTTACTCTAGCGGGGCCCACAATGAGCAGTTCTTC
TRBV9	TRBJ2-1	TRBD2	NA	CASSVGTSGYNEQFF	TGTGCCAGCAGCGTAGGAACTAGCGGGTACAATGAGCAGTTCTTC
TRBV6-6	TRBJ2-7	NA	NA	CASNHRLADSYEQYF	TGTGCCAGCAATCATCGGCTAGCGGACAGCTACGAGCAGTACTTC
TRBV7-2	TRBJ2-2	TRBD1	NA	CASSLTGELAGELFF	TGTGCCAGCAGCTTAACAGGGGAGTTGGCCGGGGAGCTGTTTTTT
TRBV16	TRBJ2-6	TRBD1	NA	CASKDRGTGANVLTF	TGTGCCAGTAAGGACAGGGGTACTGGGGCCAACGTCCTGACTTTC
TRBV6-5	TRBJ2-7	TRBD2	NA	CASRAGLAGTYEQYF	TGTGCCAGCAGAGCGGGACTAGCGGGGACCTACGAGCAGTACTTC
TRBV9	TRBJ2-5	NA	NA	CASSVGSTQETQYF	TGTGCCAGCAGCGTGGGTAGCACCCAAGAGACCCAGTACTTC
TRBV5-6	TRBJ2-7	NA	NA	CASSFGEGLSNEQYF	TGTGCCAGCAGCTTTGGAGAGGGCCTCAGCAACGAGCAGTACTTC
TRBV30	TRBJ1-4	NA	NA	CAWTSGDLNEKLFF	TGTGCCTGGACGTCAGGAGATCTGAATGAAAAACTGTTTTTT
TRBV5-1	TRBJ1-2	NA	NA	CASSFLGGTAVDYGYTF	TGCGCCAGCAGCTTTCTTGGGGGTACGGCGGTGGACTATGGCTACACCTTC
TRBV27	TRBJ2-3	NA	NA	CASSLFPLQGDTQYF	TGTGCCAGCAGTTTATTTCCGCTTCAGGGAGATACGCAGTATTTT
TRBV7-9	TRBJ2-3	NA	NA	CASSREWDTDF	TGTGCCAGCAGCCGAGAATGGGACACCGATTTT